A single sample gave rise to the 30 T cell receptor beta chains below, sequenced in a study of cytomegalovirus exposure and HLA in healthy donors. Both 60 Vbeta primers and 13 Jbeta primers went into the PCR. The table came from immunoSEQ multiplex PCR; TCRdb's copy has only in-frame clones and leaves some out. The sample carries approximately 180,000 clones, approximately 79% recorded once. Sequenced material: PBMCs. Every receptor here comes from a man between 35 and 55 years old in good health and CMV-seropositive.

The rearrangement uses TRBV5-6 and TRBJ1-5, with D hard to call. V was pared by 1 base and J by 6 bases, with 5 bases between. Per the germline V gene, CDR1 is SGHDT and CDR2 is YYEEEE. There are 12 residues in the CDR3. CDR3 region: CASSLFGQPQHF. In nucleotides, the CDR3 is TGTGCCAGCAGCTTGTTCGGTCAGCCCCAGCATTTT.

The chain recombines TRBV7-8 with TRBJ2-7; 10 nucleotides line up with TRBD2. V dropped 4 bases and J dropped 2; count of bases not matched to a gene: 8. Germline CDR1 is SGHVS and CDR2 is FQNEAQ. CDR3 length: 16 amino acids. This CDR3 reads CASSSLAGVSAYEQYF. CDR3 nucleotides: TGTGCCAGCAGCTCTCTAGCGGGAGTGTCTGCCTACGAGCAGTACTTC.

On this clone: At the DNA level, this CDR3 is encoded by other sequences in the same sample as well. V is TRBV4-2 and J is TRBJ2-3; 14 nucleotides match TRBD2. CDR1 and CDR2 (germline): LGHNA, YNFKEQ. The CDR3 consists of 17 residues. Unmatched junction bases numbered 2, after V lost 0 bases and J lost 3 bases. The CDR3 DNA is TGTGCCAGCAGCCAAGAAGGGACTAGCGGGAGAACAGATACGCAGTATTTT. Protein sequence: CASSQEGTSGRTDTQYF.

The rearrangement links TRBV6-6 to TRBJ2-7; D possibly corresponds to TRBD2 (6 bases). The germline V gene encodes CDR1 MNHNY and CDR2 SVGAGI (reference sequence). The CDR3 contains 12 residues. Trimming took off 6 bases at V and 3 bases at J, with 9 bases between the two ends. This chain's CDR3 is CASRATSYEQYF. CDR3 sequence (DNA): TGTGCCAGCAGGGCGACTAGCTACGAGCAGTACTTC.

The chain is built from TRBV7-6 and TRBJ2-5; D is possibly TRBD1 (6 bases). CDR3 length: 13 amino acids. Germline lookup yields CDR1 SGHVS and CDR2 FNYEAQ. Between the trimmed V and J ends, which lost 2 bases and 3 bases, there was a span of 7 bases. CDR3 in DNA: TGTGCCAGCAGCTTAAACAGGGAAGAGACCCAGTACTTC. Protein sequence: CASSLNREETQYF.

The rearrangement uses TRBV30 and TRBJ1-1, with a tentative D call TRBD1 (6 bases). Trimming took off 4 bases at V and 0 bases at J, with 9 bases between the two ends. Germline V gives CDR1 GTSNPN, CDR2 SVGIG (reference sequence). This CDR3 has 13 residues. Here the CDR3 reads CAWIRDMNTEAFF. The CDR3 region has the DNA TGTGCCTGGATCAGGGACATGAACACTGAAGCTTTCTTT.

The rearrangement joins TRBV5-1 to TRBJ2-4; no firm D call. In germline, CDR1 is SGHRS, CDR2 YFSETQ. This CDR3 has 13 residues. Deletions cut 0 bases from V and 5 bases from J, with 6 bases between. CDR3 sequence reads: CASSLASQNIQYF. The DNA for the CDR3 is TGCGCCAGCAGCTTGGCAAGCCAAAACATTCAGTACTTC.

This clone was seen only once. The chain carries TRBV18 and TRBJ1-3, with D perhaps matching TRBD1 (6 bases). The CDR3 sequence is 18 residues long. V lost 6 bases to trimming and J lost 0 bases, with 21 bases between them. In germline, CDR1 is KGHSH, CDR2 LQKENI. CDR3 amino acids: CASSLIRTASLSGNTIYF. The CDR3 DNA reads as TGTGCCAGCTCCCTCATTCGGACAGCAAGTCTCTCTGGAAACACCATATATTTT. Full variable domain (missing parts from reference TRBV18 and TRBJ1-3): NAGVMQNPRHLVRRRGQEARLRCSPMKGHSHVYWYRQLPEEGLKFMVYLQKENIIDESGMPKERFSAEFPKEGPSILRIQQVVRGDSAAYFCASSLIRTASLSGNTIYFGEGSWLTVV.

Comment on this clone: This specimen includes other DNA sequences encoding the same CDR3. This chain connects TRBV19 to TRBJ1-1; perhaps TRBD1 as D (6 bases). This CDR3 spans 14 amino acids. V lost 2 bases to trimming and J lost 0 bases, with 7 bases between them. Germline V gives CDR1 LNHDA, CDR2 SQIVND (reference sequence). In DNA, the CDR3 is TGTGCCAGTAGTATACAGGGGCTGAACACTGAAGCTTTCTTT. This translates into CASSIQGLNTEAFF. Complete variable domain (other parts from reference TRBV19 and TRBJ1-1): DGGITQSPKYLFRKEGQNVTLSCEQNLNHDAMYWYRQDPGQGLRLIYYSQIVNDFQKGDIAEGYSVSREKKESFPLTVTSAQKNPTAFYLCASSIQGLNTEAFFGQGTRLTVV.

CDR3 protein: CASSFIGADRWEKLFF. In DNA form, the CDR3 reads TGTGCCAGCAGTTTTATAGGGGCCGACCGCTGGGAAAAACTGTTTTTT. J is TRBJ1-4 and V is TRBV28; perhaps TRBD1 as D (5 bases). Between the trimmed V and J ends, which lost 3 bases and 8 bases, there was a span of 19 bases. This CDR3 spans 16 amino acids. In germline, CDR1 is MDHEN, CDR2 SYDVKM. Full variable domain (outside the CDR3, taken from reference TRBV28 and TRBJ1-4): DVKVTQSSRYLVKRTGEKVFLECVQDMDHENMFWYRQDPGLGLRLIYFSYDVKMKEKGDIPEGYSVSREKKERFSLILESASTNQTSMYLCASSFIGADRWEKLFFGSGTQLSVL.

CDR3 in DNA: TGTGCCAGCAGCCTGTGGGGGGGAGGTGGCTACACCTTC. This encodes CASSLWGGGGYTF. This chain joins TRBV14 and TRBJ1-2; a possible D gene is TRBD1 (5 bases). With 4 bases removed from V and 7 bases from J, the gap between germline ends came to 13 bases. Germline V gene data show CDR1 as SGHDN and CDR2 as FVKESK. The CDR3 has 13 amino acids.

V gene TRBV9 combines with J gene TRBJ2-3, with TRBD1 identical over 11 bases. Per the germline V gene, CDR1 is SGDLS and CDR2 is YYNGEE. The CDR3 runs 17 residues. Trimming removed 4 bases from V and 3 bases from J; junction bases left unmatched: 10. The CDR3 sequence is CASSPQLGQGETDTQYF. DNA of the CDR3: TGTGCCAGCAGCCCCCAACTGGGACAGGGGGAAACAGATACGCAGTATTTT.

The chain carries TRBV6-1 and TRBJ2-7; a weak D match, TRBD2 (7 bases). The CDR3 runs to 16 residues. The germline V gene encodes CDR1 MNHNS and CDR2 SASEGT. Trimming removed 4 bases from V and 0 bases from J, with 16 bases in between. The CDR3 bases are TGTGCCAGCAGTGTATGGGGGGGGGCAGGCTCCTACGAGCAGTACTTC. Translated: CASSVWGGAGSYEQYF.

The V and J genes are TRBV19 and TRBJ2-2; a weak D match, TRBD1 (5 bases). Trimming left V 4 bases short and J 1 base short, with 16 bases between. Germline lookup yields CDR1 LNHDA and CDR2 SQIVND (reference sequence). The CDR3 extends over 17 amino acids. The CDR3 sequence is CASSRGHYSGNTGELFF. Here the CDR3 DNA reads TGTGCCAGTAGTAGAGGACACTACTCGGGGAACACCGGGGAGCTGTTTTTT.

The chain employs TRBV5-1 and TRBJ2-1, with 13 positions matching TRBD2. After removal of 9 bases from V and 4 bases from J, the junction contained 7 bases not matched to a gene. The CDR3 covers 15 residues. Per the germline V gene, CDR1 is SGHRS and CDR2 is YFSETQ. CDR3 nucleotide sequence: TGCGCCACCCGGGGGACTAGCGGGACTTACAATGAGCAGTTCTTC. It specifies CATRGTSGTYNEQFF.

The CDR3 DNA sequence: TGTGCCAGCAGCTCCAGAGTAGCGGGCACCGGGGAGCTGTTTTTT. Protein product: CASSSRVAGTGELFF. This sequence joins TRBV7-8 and TRBJ2-2; 7 bases map to TRBD2. Germline assignment: CDR1 SGHVS and CDR2 FQNEAQ. Trimming removed 4 bases from V and 4 bases from J; junction bases left unmatched: 6. The CDR3 length is 15 residues.

This clone has just one count. The rearrangement uses TRBV7-3 and TRBJ1-1, with 7 nucleotides matching TRBD1. The CDR3 totals 15 residues. CDR1 and CDR2 (germline): SGHTA, FQGTGA. V lost 4 bases and J lost 9; bases outside the gene matches: 14. CDR3 in DNA: TGTGCCAGCAGCTCCGGGAAAGGGACAGCCGATCAAGCTTTCTTT. Translated: CASSSGKGTADQAFF.

The rearrangement uses TRBV11-3 and TRBJ2-7, with 7 positions matching TRBD1. The CDR3 covers 15 residues. In germline, CDR1 is SGHNT, CDR2 YENEEA. V dropped 3 bases and J dropped 4; count of bases not matched to a gene: 9. The CDR3 DNA reads TGTGCCAGCAGCTTTCAAGGGGGCGAAGGATACGAGCAGTACTTC. Amino acids: CASSFQGGEGYEQYF.

The CDR3 protein is CASSWANTGELFF. CDR3 nucleotides: TGTGCCAGCAGTTGGGCAAACACCGGGGAGCTGTTTTTT. This chain joins TRBV28 and TRBJ2-2; D is undetermined. The CDR3 spans 13 residues. The V and J ends lost 4 bases and 2 bases respectively, with 5 bases between them. Germline assignment: CDR1 MDHEN and CDR2 SYDVKM.

The J gene is TRBJ2-1, the V gene TRBV7-8; 12 positions agree with TRBD2. The CDR3 has 15 residues. V gave up 6 bases and J gave up 7 bases; unmatched junction bases: 7. Germline CDR1 is SGHVS and CDR2 is FQNEAQ. The DNA of the CDR3 is TGTGCCAGCAGTAGGGAGACTAGCGGGAGTAATGAGCAGTTCTTC. This sequence encodes CASSRETSGSNEQFF.

For this clone: Different DNA sequences within this sample yield the same CDR3. The J gene is TRBJ2-7, the V gene TRBV2, with D uncertain. Germline CDR1 and CDR2: SNHLY and FYNNEI. The CDR3 loop spans 11 amino acids. Trimming took off 4 bases at V and 2 bases at J, with 3 bases between the two ends. DNA of the CDR3: TGTGCCAGCAGTGTAACCTACGAGCAGTACTTC. Its translation is CASSVTYEQYF.

The chain links TRBV6-5 to TRBJ2-5, with D perhaps matching TRBD1 (5 bases). Trimming took 2 bases from V and 5 from J, leaving 15 bases between them. Germline lookup yields CDR1 MNHEY and CDR2 SVGAGI. The CDR3 length is 15 residues. The CDR3, as DNA: TGTGCCAGCAGTTACCGGATTGGGGCCCAGGAGACCCAGTACTTC. Its translation is CASSYRIGAQETQYF.

The chain links TRBV2 to TRBJ1-5, with D unresolved. Germline V gives CDR1 SNHLY, CDR2 FYNNEI. The CDR3 consists of 17 residues. V was shortened by 0 bases and J by 6 bases, with 18 bases between the two germline ends. The DNA of the CDR3 is TGTGCCAGCAGTGAAGCGGTCGGCTCCCTGGGCAGTCAGCCCCAGCATTTT. Protein product: CASSEAVGSLGSQPQHF.

The genes are TRBV27 and TRBJ2-5; D gene unclear. V was cut by 1 base and J by 4 bases, with 10 bases left in between. The CDR3 length is 14 residues. From germline, CDR1 is MNHEY and CDR2 SMNVEV (reference sequence). The CDR3 DNA reads TGTGCCAGCAGTTTATGGTCTAGAGGAGAGACCCAGTACTTC. This codes for CASSLWSRGETQYF.

The V call is TRBV9, the J call TRBJ2-1; 9 bases match TRBD2. The CDR3 is made up of 18 amino acids. Trimming at V came to 1 base and at J to 6 bases, leaving 14 bases not matched to a gene. Germline CDR1 reads SGDLS; CDR2 reads YYNGEE. CDR3 coding DNA: TGTGCCAGCAGCGTAAAGGGGTCTGGCGGGAGGGCGTCCAATGAGCAGTTCTTC. Protein: CASSVKGSGGRASNEQFF.

The rearrangement links TRBV9 to TRBJ2-1, with 8 bases fitting TRBD2. Per the germline V gene, CDR1 is SGDLS and CDR2 is YYNGEE. The length of the CDR3 is 17 residues. The V and J ends lost 0 bases and 9 bases, in that order; junction bases with no gene match: 14. CDR3 nucleotides: TGTGCCAGCAGCGTAGAATGGTCGGGAGGGCCTTCCAGTGAGCAGTTCTTC. It codes for CASSVEWSGGPSSEQFF.

The chain links TRBV10-2 to TRBJ2-1, with a weak D call TRBD2 (6 bases). Germline V CDR1 and CDR2: WSHSY, SAAADI. V was pared by 8 bases and J by 1 base, with 6 bases between. CDR3 size: 12 residues. The CDR3 sequence is CASAGSYNEQFF. CDR3 bases: TGCGCCAGCGCGGGATCCTACAATGAGCAGTTCTTC.

Written as DNA, the CDR3 is TGTGCTAGTGGTTTAGGAAGGTCGGGCACTGAAGCTTTCTTT. Protein product: CASGLGRSGTEAFF. The chain joins TRBV12-5 to TRBJ1-1; unclear D gene. Germline values: CDR1 LGHNT, CDR2 FRNRAP. The CDR3 is made up of 14 amino acids. Trimming took 3 bases from V and 4 from J, leaving 12 bases between them.

This chain joins TRBV7-8 and TRBJ1-6; possible D gene TRBD1, 5 bases. Trimming took off 6 bases at V and 12 bases at J, with 18 bases between the two ends. This CDR3 is 14 amino acids long. Germline V gives CDR1 SGHVS, CDR2 FQNEAQ. Written as DNA, the CDR3 is TGTGCCAGCAGAGAGCAGACAAGAAGGGGACCCCTCCACTTT. This encodes CASREQTRRGPLHF.

The CDR3 reads CASSYGGTSDEQFF. The CDR3 coding sequence is TGTGCCAGCAGTTACGGAGGTACTAGCGATGAGCAGTTCTTC. The V call is TRBV6-5, the J call TRBJ2-1, with TRBD2 identical over 7 bases. CDR3 size: 14 residues. From germline, CDR1 is MNHEY and CDR2 SVGAGI. Trimming took 2 bases from V and 8 from J; bases not matched to a gene: 6.